The 18 T cell receptor beta chains below come from one sample, sequenced in a study of blood T cell repertoires in COVID-19. Data came from immunoSEQ multiplex PCR; TCRdb stores just in-frame clones and leaves some out. The sample consists of about 140,000 clones, about 88% of them appearing once. Sequencing was done on a sample of peripheral blood. These receptors came from a human donor with COVID-19, enrolled during active disease. The donor label of this sample is uncertain.

V and J are TRBV5-4 and TRBJ1-1; the match to TRBD1 covers 7 bases. Germline V gene sequence: CDR1 SGHNT, CDR2 YYREEE (reference sequence). Unmatched junction bases numbered 5, after V lost 0 bases and J lost 6 bases. The CDR3 has 14 residues. The CDR3 reads CASSLGQGRAEAFF. The DNA for the CDR3 is TGTGCCAGCAGCTTGGGACAGGGTAGGGCTGAAGCTTTCTTT. Looking up the rest from reference TRBV5-4 and TRBJ1-1 gives the full variable domain: ETGVTQSPTHLIKTRGQQVTLRCSSQSGHNTVSWYQQALGQGPQFIFQYYREEENGRGNFPPRFSGLQFPNYSSELNVNALELDDSALYLCASSLGQGRAEAFFGQGTRLTVV.

The CDR3 sequence: CASSRQPGQASTDTQYF. The CDR3 DNA sequence: TGTGCCAGCAGCCGTCAACCGGGACAAGCTAGCACAGATACGCAGTATTTT. This sequence joins TRBV5-6 and TRBJ2-3; perhaps TRBD1 as D (6 bases). Looked up from germline, CDR1 is SGHDT and CDR2 is YYEEEE. The CDR3 spans 17 residues. Trimming took off 4 bases at V and 0 bases at J, with 18 bases between the two ends. Looking up the rest from reference TRBV5-6 and TRBJ2-3 gives the full variable domain: DAGVTQSPTHLIKTRGQQVTLRCSPKSGHDTVSWYQQALGQGPQFIFQYYEEEERQRGNFPDRFSGHQFPNYSSELNVNALLLGDSALYLCASSRQPGQASTDTQYFGPGTRLTVL.

The gene calls are TRBV7-9 and TRBJ1-2; perhaps TRBD1 as D (5 bases). The CDR3 covers 15 residues. Germline V gives CDR1 SEHNR, CDR2 FQNEAQ (reference sequence). The V and J ends lost 2 bases and 5 bases respectively, with 15 bases between them. The CDR3 bases are TGTGCCAGCAGCTTAAGTGACAGCTCCTCTTATGGCTACACCTTC. It encodes CASSLSDSSSYGYTF.

CDR3 coding DNA: TGTGCCAGCAGTTCCCTCGGGGGACAGGGGGACACCATATATTTT. It codes for CASSSLGGQGDTIYF. J is TRBJ1-3 and V is TRBV28, with 11 bases identical to TRBD1. CDR3 size: 15 residues. Germline V gives CDR1 MDHEN, CDR2 SYDVKM. After removal of 4 bases from V and 8 bases from J, the junction contained 7 bases not matched to a gene.

The CDR3 loop is CARLTPQDNVDRLNQPQHF. CDR3 DNA: TGTGCCAGACTGACCCCCCAAGACAATGTGGACAGGCTGAATCAGCCCCAGCATTTT. This chain connects TRBV5-3 to TRBJ1-5; 7 nucleotides line up with TRBD1. TRBV5-3 qualifies as an ORF whose function is uncertain. This CDR3 contains 19 residues. V was pared by 7 bases and J by 4 bases, with 23 bases of the junction left unmatched.

This chain uses TRBV5-1 with TRBJ1-1; D is uncertain. Germline V lookup: CDR1 SGHRS, CDR2 YFSETQ. The CDR3 consists of 15 residues. The ends were cut back, 3 bases at V and 0 bases at J, with 12 bases in the middle. CDR3 region: CASSSGFAMNTEAFF. The CDR3 region has the DNA TGCGCCAGCAGCTCGGGTTTTGCGATGAACACTGAAGCTTTCTTT.

The chain links TRBV3-1 (or the pseudogene TRBV3-2) to TRBJ1-3; no reliable D call. The germline V and J ends were trimmed by 1 base and 1 base, with 11 bases remaining between them. Germline CDR1 is LGHDT and CDR2 is YNNKEL (reference sequence). The CDR3 is 16 amino acids. CDR3 sequence reads: CASSQAGAGSGNTIYF. The CDR3 nucleotides read TGTGCCAGCAGCCAAGCGGGTGCGGGGTCTGGAAACACCATATATTTT.

This sequence joins TRBV6-6 and TRBJ1-5; 7 nucleotides match TRBD1. Per the germline V gene, CDR1 is MNHNY and CDR2 is SVGAGI (reference sequence). The CDR3 spans 16 residues. V was clipped by 5 bases and J by 2 bases; unmatched bases: 9. In nucleotides, the CDR3 is TGTGCCAGCAGTGCCAAACAGGGGAAGGGCAATCAGCCCCAGCATTTT. Translation: CASSAKQGKGNQPQHF.

The V gene is TRBV5-1, the J gene TRBJ1-1; 7 bases are shared with TRBD1. CDR1 and CDR2 from the germline V gene are SGHRS and YFSETQ. The ends lost 3 bases at V and 0 bases at J; junction bases unmatched: 5. The CDR3 extends over 15 amino acids. CDR3 region: CASSSGTALNTEAFF. CDR3 DNA: TGCGCCAGCAGCTCGGGGACAGCCCTGAACACTGAAGCTTTCTTT.

The chain has TRBV2 and TRBJ1-3; D ambiguous. Germline V lookup: CDR1 SNHLY, CDR2 FYNNEI. With 0 bases removed from V and 0 bases from J, the gap between germline ends came to 6 bases. The CDR3 contains 15 residues. The CDR3 region is CASSEAYSSGNTIYF. CDR3 sequence (DNA): TGTGCCAGCAGTGAAGCATACTCCTCTGGAAACACCATATATTTT.

This clone was picked up one time. This chain connects TRBV7-9 to TRBJ2-5; 16 nucleotides line up with TRBD2. This CDR3 is 16 amino acids long. With 3 bases clipped from V and 5 bases from J, the junction kept 3 bases outside the gene matches. The V gene's germline CDR1 is SEHNR and CDR2 FQNEAQ (reference sequence). The CDR3 loop reads CASSFGTSGGGETQYF. CDR3 nucleotides: TGTGCCAGCAGCTTCGGGACTAGCGGGGGGGGTGAGACCCAGTACTTC.

V is TRBV19 and J is TRBJ1-5, with 8 bases lining up with TRBD1. V lost 5 bases to trimming and J lost 2 bases; unmatched junction nucleotides: 8. Germline lookup yields CDR1 LNHDA and CDR2 SQIVND (reference sequence). The CDR3 totals 16 residues. CDR3 sequence reads: CASSVQGVEGNQPQHF. In DNA, the CDR3 is TGTGCCAGTAGTGTACAGGGGGTGGAGGGCAATCAGCCCCAGCATTTT.

The rearrangement links TRBV2 to TRBJ2-2, with 9 bases identical to TRBD1. CDR1 and CDR2 from the germline V gene are SNHLY and FYNNEI. CDR3 size: 14 residues. J lost 2 bases, V lost 9 bases, and 4 bases had no gene match. CDR3 in DNA: TGTGCCAGTAAGGGACAGGGTAACACCGGGGAGCTGTTTTTT. This encodes CASKGQGNTGELFF. The complete variable domain, with remaining parts taken from reference TRBV2 and TRBJ2-2, reads EPEVTQTPSHQVTQMGQEVILRCVPISNHLYFYWYRQILGQKVEFLVSFYNNEISEKSEIFDDQFSVERPDGSNFTLKIRSTKLEDSAMYFCASKGQGNTGELFFGEGSRLTVL.

The chain is built from TRBV27 and TRBJ1-4; the D is unclear. Trimming shortened V by 2 bases and J by 7 bases, and 5 bases separated the two germline ends. The CDR3 totals 12 residues. The germline V gene has CDR1 MNHEY and CDR2 SMNVEV (reference sequence). The CDR3 DNA is TGTGCCAGCAGTTTAATCGGTGAAAAACTGTTTTTT. It is translated as CASSLIGEKLFF.

The genes are TRBV23-1 and TRBJ1-6, with unresolved D. TRBV23-1 is given ORF status, its function remaining uncertain. The CDR3 has 13 amino acids. V dropped 1 base and J dropped 10 bases, with 8 bases sitting between them. The DNA of the CDR3 is TGCGCCAGCAGTCAATTTTTTATCTCACCCCTCCACTTT. Its protein product is CASSQFFISPLHF.

This sequence joins TRBV3-1 (or the pseudogene TRBV3-2) and TRBJ2-5, with TRBD2 matching over 10 bases. J lost 3 bases, V lost 0 bases, and 19 bases had no gene match. CDR3 length: 21 residues. Germline assignment: CDR1 LGHDT and CDR2 YNNKEL (reference sequence). CDR3 amino acids: CASSQDRIGSGGSVYKETQYF. In DNA, the CDR3 is TGTGCCAGCAGCCAAGATAGGATTGGTAGCGGGGGGTCTGTTTATAAAGAGACCCAGTACTTC.

The chain employs TRBV18 and TRBJ1-5; a possible D gene is TRBD1 (6 bases). The CDR3 length is 16 residues. Germline V gives CDR1 KGHSH, CDR2 LQKENI. The V gene lost 2 bases and the J gene lost 0 bases, with 11 bases spanning the gap. The CDR3 sequence: CASSPFRTDSNQPQHF. Here the CDR3 DNA reads TGTGCCAGCTCACCATTCCGGACAGATAGCAATCAGCCCCAGCATTTT. Full variable domain (rest looked up from reference TRBV18 and TRBJ1-5): NAGVMQNPRHLVRRRGQEARLRCSPMKGHSHVYWYRQLPEEGLKFMVYLQKENIIDESGMPKERFSAEFPKEGPSILRIQQVVRGDSAAYFCASSPFRTDSNQPQHFGDGTRLSIL.

This rearrangement joins TRBV6-6 to TRBJ2-7, with 7 bases identical to TRBD1. The germline gives CDR1 MNHNY, CDR2 SVGAGI (reference sequence). The CDR3 covers 12 residues. After removal of 6 bases from V and 5 bases from J, the junction contained 4 bases not matched to a gene. CDR3 nucleotides: TGTGCCAGCAGCGAAACAGGGGACGAGCAGTACTTC. Protein product: CASSETGDEQYF.